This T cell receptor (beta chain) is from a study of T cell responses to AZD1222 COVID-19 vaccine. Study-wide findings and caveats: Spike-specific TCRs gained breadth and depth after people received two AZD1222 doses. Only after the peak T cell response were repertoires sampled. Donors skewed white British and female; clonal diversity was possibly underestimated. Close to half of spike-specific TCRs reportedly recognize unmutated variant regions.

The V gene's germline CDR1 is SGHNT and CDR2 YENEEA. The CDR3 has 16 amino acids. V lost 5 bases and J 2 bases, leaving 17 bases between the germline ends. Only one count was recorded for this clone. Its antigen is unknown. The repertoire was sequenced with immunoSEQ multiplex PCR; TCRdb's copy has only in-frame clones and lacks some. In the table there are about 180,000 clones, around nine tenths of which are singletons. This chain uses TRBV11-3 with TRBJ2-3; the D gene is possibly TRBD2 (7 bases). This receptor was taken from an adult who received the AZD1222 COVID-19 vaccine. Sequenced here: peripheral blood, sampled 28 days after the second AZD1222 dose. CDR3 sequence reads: CASSRRAGALTDTQYF. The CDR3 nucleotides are TGTGCCAGCAGCCGCAGGGCGGGGGCCCTCACAGATACGCAGTATTTT.